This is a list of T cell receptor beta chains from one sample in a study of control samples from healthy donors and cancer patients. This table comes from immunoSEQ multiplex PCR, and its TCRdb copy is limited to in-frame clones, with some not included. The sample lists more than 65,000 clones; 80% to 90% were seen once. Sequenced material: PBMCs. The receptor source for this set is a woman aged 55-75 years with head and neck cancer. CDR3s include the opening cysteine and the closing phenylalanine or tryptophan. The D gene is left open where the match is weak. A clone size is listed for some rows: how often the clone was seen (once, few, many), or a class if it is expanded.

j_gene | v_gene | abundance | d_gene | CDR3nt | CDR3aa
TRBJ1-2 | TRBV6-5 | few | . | TGTGCCAGCAGCCCCGCGGGGCGGGACTATGGCTACACCTTC | CASSPAGRDYGYTF
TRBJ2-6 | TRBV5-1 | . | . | TGCGCCAGCAGCTTGACAGCATCTGGGGCCAACGTCCTGACTTTC | CASSLTASGANVLTF
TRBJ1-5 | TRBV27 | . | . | TGTGCCAGCAGTCCCGACATGAGCAATCAGCCCCAGCATTTT | CASSPDMSNQPQHF
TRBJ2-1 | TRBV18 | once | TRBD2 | TGTGCCAGCTCACCTACTATAGCGGGAGGGCTCGAGCAGTTCTTC | CASSPTIAGGLEQFF
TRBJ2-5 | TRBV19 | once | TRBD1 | TGTGCCAGTAGTAGGGACAGGACCGAAGGTCAAGAGACCCAGTACTTC | CASSRDRTEGQETQYF
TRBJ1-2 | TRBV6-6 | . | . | TGTGCCAGCAGTTCGGGGGGACGGTATGGCTACACCTTC | CASSSGGRYGYTF
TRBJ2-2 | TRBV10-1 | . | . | TGCGCCAGCAGTGAGCGAGGAGGGAACACCGGGGAGCTGTTTTTT | CASSERGGNTGELFF
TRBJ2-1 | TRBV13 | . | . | TGTGCCAGCAGTTACCCGGGGCCGGGCTCGGGAATCTTC | CASSYPGPGSGIF
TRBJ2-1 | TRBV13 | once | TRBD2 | TGTGCCAGCAGCCCCGGGGGGGTTGCCGTCGGATACGGTGAGCAGTTCTTC | CASSPGGVAVGYGEQFF
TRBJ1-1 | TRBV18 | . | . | TGTGCCAGCTCACCACCGTTTCCGGGACAGAACACTGAAGCTTTCTTT | CASSPPFPGQNTEAFF
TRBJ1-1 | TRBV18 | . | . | TGTGCCAGCTCACCACGGAGGGAGGGCACTGAAGCTTTCTTT | CASSPRREGTEAFF
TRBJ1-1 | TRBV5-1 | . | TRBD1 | TGCGCCAGCAGCCATACAGGGGGAAGAACTGAAGCTTTCTTT | CASSHTGGRTEAFF
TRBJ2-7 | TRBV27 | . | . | TGTGCCAGCAGTAAGCTTAAGGGCTACGAGCAGTACTTC | CASSKLKGYEQYF
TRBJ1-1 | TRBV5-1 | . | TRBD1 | TGCGCCAGTGGGACAGGGGACGGCGTCACTGAAGCTTTCTTT | CASGTGDGVTEAFF
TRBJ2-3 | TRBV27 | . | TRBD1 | TGTGCCAGCAGTTTATACCCTAGGGGGCGGTCTAGCACAGATACGCAGTATTTT | CASSLYPRGRSSTDTQYF
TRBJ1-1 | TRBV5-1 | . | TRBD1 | TGCGCCAGCAGCTTAGAGCGGACAGGGTTGGACACTGAAGCTTTCTTT | CASSLERTGLDTEAFF
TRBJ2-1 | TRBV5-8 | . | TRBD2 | TGTGCCAGCAGCTTTTTGGGCGGGGGCAATGAGCAGTTCTTC | CASSFLGGGNEQFF
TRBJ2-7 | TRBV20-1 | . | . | TGCAGTGCTAAAGAGGGCCGTGAGCAGTACTTC | CSAKEGREQYF
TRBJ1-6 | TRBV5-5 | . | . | TGTGCCAGCAGCTTTTGGGAGGGGAAAAGGAATTCACCCCTCCACTTT | CASSFWEGKRNSPLHF
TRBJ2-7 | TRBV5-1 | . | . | TGCGCCAGCAGCTTGGACAGGACCCCGGGCGAGCAGTACTTC | CASSLDRTPGEQYF
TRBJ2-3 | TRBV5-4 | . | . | TGTGCCAGCAGCTTGGACGGGGGACCCACAGATACGCAGTATTTT | CASSLDGGPTDTQYF
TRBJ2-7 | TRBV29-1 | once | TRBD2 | TGCAGCGTTGAAGAAGGACTAGCGGGACACACCTACGAGCAGTACTTC | CSVEEGLAGHTYEQYF
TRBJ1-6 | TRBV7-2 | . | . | TGTGCCAGCAGCTTAGACGGATATAATTCACCCCTCCACTTT | CASSLDGYNSPLHF
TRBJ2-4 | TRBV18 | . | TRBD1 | TGTGCCAGCTCACCCGAGACAGGGGACGTTGCCAAAAACATTCAGTACTTC | CASSPETGDVAKNIQYF
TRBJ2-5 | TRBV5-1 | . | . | TGCGCCAGCAGCTTGGAAGGTAGCGCCGAGACCCAGTACTTC | CASSLEGSAETQYF
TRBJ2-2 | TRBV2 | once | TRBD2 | TGTGCCAGCGGGGGACTAGCGGGCTGGAGCACCGGGGAGCTGTTTTTT | CASGGLAGWSTGELFF
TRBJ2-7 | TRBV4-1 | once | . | TGCGCCAGCAGCCGACTATCCGTTGGGACTGACTACGAGCAGTACTTC | CASSRLSVGTDYEQYF
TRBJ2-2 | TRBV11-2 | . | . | TGTGCCAGCAGCTCTACCGGGACTGCGAACACCGGGGAGCTGTTTTTT | CASSSTGTANTGELFF
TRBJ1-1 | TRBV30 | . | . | TGTGCCTGGCACCGGGGCCTGAACACTGAAGCTTTCTTT | CAWHRGLNTEAFF
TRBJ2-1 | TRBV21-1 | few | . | TGTGCCAGCAGCAACGAGACTAGCGGGAGTTTGAATGAGCAGTTCTTC | CASSNETSGSLNEQFF
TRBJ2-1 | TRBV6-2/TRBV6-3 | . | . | TGTGCCAGCAGTTCCCACCCCGGCAGGGTAGGGTACAATGAGCAGTTCTTC | CASSSHPGRVGYNEQFF